A single sample is the source of the 8 T cell receptor beta chains below, sequenced in a study of OX40 agonist ivuxolimab in advanced cancers. Only in-frame clones appear in the TCRdb table, and some are missing; sequencing was by immunoSEQ multiplex PCR. Of around 14,000 clones listed, less than 85% are singletons. Material: CD4+ or CD8+ T cells sorted from blood, obtained in a trial of the OX40 agonist ivuxolimab. Receptor source: an adult with an advanced solid tumor such as melanoma, head and neck, liver or kidney cancer.

V and J are TRBV29-1 and TRBJ2-2; tentatively, D is TRBD1 (5 bases). Trimming left V 3 bases short and J 2 bases short, with 10 bases between. CDR1 and CDR2 (germline): SQVTM, ANQGSEA. CDR3 length equals 14 residues. CDR3 residues: CSVDDRINTGELFF. For the CDR3, the DNA is TGCAGCGTTGACGACAGAATAAACACCGGGGAGCTGTTTTTT.

The V gene is TRBV19, the J gene TRBJ2-4; 7 bases line up with TRBD1. Germline V lookup: CDR1 LNHDA, CDR2 SQIVND (reference sequence). CDR3 length: 18 amino acids. V was clipped by 1 base and J by 0 bases; unmatched bases: 9. The CDR3 DNA is TGTGCCAGTAGTATAGCAGCGACAGGGAAACTAGCCAAAAACATTCAGTACTTC. Residues: CASSIAATGKLAKNIQYF.

The V and J genes are TRBV28 and TRBJ2-7, with D possibly being TRBD2 (6 bases). Germline V CDR1 and CDR2: MDHEN, SYDVKM. Trimming took off 4 bases at V and 7 bases at J, with 29 bases between the two ends. The CDR3 spans 18 residues. The CDR3 reads CASSSLAGTVSPPMEQYF. CDR3 nucleotide sequence: TGTGCCAGCAGTTCCCTTGCGGGAACAGTTTCTCCCCCTATGGAGCAGTACTTC.

V gene TRBV11-2 combines with J gene TRBJ2-1; TRBD2 matches at 10 bases. The CDR3 sequence is 15 residues long. The J segment lost 10 bases and the V segment lost 0 bases, leaving 6 bases of the junction unmatched. Germline CDR1 is SGHAT and CDR2 is FQNNGV. CDR3 nucleotide sequence: TGTGCCAGCAGCTTAGACCCTAGCGGGAGTTGGGAGCAGTTCTTC. The encoded protein is CASSLDPSGSWEQFF.

This clone counts as medium-sized. The rearrangement uses TRBV27 and TRBJ1-1; 11 bases are a match to TRBD1. The germline gives CDR1 MNHEY, CDR2 SMNVEV (reference sequence). There are 17 residues in the CDR3. V lost 0 bases to trimming and J lost 3 bases; unmatched junction nucleotides: 6. DNA for the CDR3: TGTGCCAGCAGTTTATCCTGGACAGGGGGCTTGTACACTGAAGCTTTCTTT. Amino acids: CASSLSWTGGLYTEAFF.

The V call is TRBV9, the J call TRBJ2-3; TRBD2 matches 13 bases. In germline, CDR1 is SGDLS, CDR2 YYNGEE. J gave up 5 bases and V 5 bases, and 8 bases lay outside the gene matches. The length of the CDR3 is 16 residues. The CDR3 DNA is TGTGCCAGCAGTGCCGGGACTAGCGGGACCTTAGATACGCAGTATTTT. It specifies CASSAGTSGTLDTQYF.

By share, this clone counts as medium-sized. The V gene is TRBV29-1, the J gene TRBJ2-7, with 13 nucleotides matching TRBD2. The CDR3 covers 17 residues. After removal of 3 bases from V and 3 bases from J, the junction contained 11 bases not matched to a gene. CDR1 and CDR2 (germline): SQVTM, ANQGSEA. CDR3 amino acids: CSVEGTSGNAAIYEQYF. For the CDR3, the DNA is TGCAGCGTTGAGGGGACTAGCGGGAACGCGGCGATCTACGAGCAGTACTTC.

The chain has TRBV7-8 and TRBJ2-7, with unresolved D. V dropped 9 bases and J dropped 3 bases, with 12 bases sitting between them. Germline V gene data show CDR1 as SGHVS and CDR2 as FQNEAQ. This CDR3 spans 12 amino acids. Here the CDR3 reads CASYTVIYEQYF. The CDR3 DNA reads as TGTGCCAGTTATACGGTCATCTACGAGCAGTACTTC.